This T cell receptor beta chain emerged from a study of blood T cells in healthy people across ages. Using a J-beta primer mix together with a sample-barcoded 5' primer, a second PCR was run for about 7 to 12 cycles. Via MiXCR, TCRdb re-called the 5' RACE reads, giving one row per CDR3 protein. Here the sample spans 650,000 to 800,000 distinct CDR3 sequences, around 52% being singletons. Deletions cut 6 bases from V and 3 bases from J, with 16 bases between. The germline V gene has CDR1 SEHNR and CDR2 FQNEAQ (reference sequence). This CDR3 spans 15 amino acids. Sequencing used blood. The chain couples TRBV7-9 to TRBJ2-3; the D gene is possibly TRBD2 (5 bases). The sequence was collected from a woman of 80 years or more in good health. CDR3 protein: CASRSQYAGTDTQYF. CDR3 coding DNA: TGTGCCAGCAGGTCTCAGTATGCGGGTACAGATACGCAGTATTTT. Full variable domain (remainder filled in from reference TRBV7-9 and TRBJ2-3): DTGVSQNPRHKITKRGQNVTFRCDPISEHNRLYWYRQTLGQGPEFLTYFQNEAQLEKSRLLSDRFSAERPKGSFSTLEIQRTEQGDSAMYLCASRSQYAGTDTQYFGPGTRLTVL.